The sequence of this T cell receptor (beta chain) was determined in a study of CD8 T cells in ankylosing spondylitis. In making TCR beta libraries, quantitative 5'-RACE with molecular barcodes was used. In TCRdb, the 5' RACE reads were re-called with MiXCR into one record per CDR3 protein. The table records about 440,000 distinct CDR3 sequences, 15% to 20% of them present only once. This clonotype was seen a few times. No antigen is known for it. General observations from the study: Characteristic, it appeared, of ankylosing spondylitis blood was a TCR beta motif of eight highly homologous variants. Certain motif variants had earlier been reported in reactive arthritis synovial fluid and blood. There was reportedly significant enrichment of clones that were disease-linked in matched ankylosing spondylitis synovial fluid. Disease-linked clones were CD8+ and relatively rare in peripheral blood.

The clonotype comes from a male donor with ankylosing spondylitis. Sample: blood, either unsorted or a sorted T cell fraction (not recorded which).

CDR3: CASSLYTNEQFF. CDR3 bases: TGTGCCAGCAGTTTATACACCAATGAGCAGTTCTTC. This chain connects TRBV6-2 or TRBV6-3 to TRBJ2-1; no clear D. Germline-derived CDR1 and CDR2 are MNHEY and SVGEGT. The V end lost 4 bases, the J end lost 6 bases, and 7 bases lay between the germline ends. The CDR3 is 12 residues long.